This is a list of T cell receptor beta chains from one sample in a study of identical twins. TCRdb called the 5' RACE reads again in MiXCR, with one record for every CDR3 protein. This repertoire shows around 530,000 distinct CDR3 sequences, over 12% found once; its top ten account for roughly 0.4%. These data also formed part of another study, on yellow fever vaccine responses in identical twins.

The sample comprised CD4+ T cells sorted from blood. The receptors stem from a woman aged 18-35 years in good health. CDR3s include the opening cysteine and the closing phenylalanine or tryptophan. Each record gives: D gene, clone size, V gene, J gene, CDR3 protein, CDR3 DNA. The D gene is left open where the match is weak. The listing skips clone size in some rows; elsewhere it reads once, few, many or a size class.

>NA|NA|TRBV2|TRBJ1-2
CASSEVLGQSYINYGYTF
TGTGCCAGCAGTGAAGTCTTGGGGCAGAGTTACATTAACTATGGCTACACCTTC
>NA|NA|TRBV24-1|TRBJ1-1
CATAEGTEAFF
TGTGCCACCGCAGAGGGGACTGAAGCTTTCTTT
>NA|few|TRBV7-9|TRBJ2-2
CASSRVGNTGELFF
TGTGCCAGCAGCCGAGTCGGGAACACCGGGGAGCTGTTTTTT
>TRBD2|few|TRBV3-1|TRBJ2-1
CASSQVQAGVVNEQFF
TGTGCCAGCAGCCAAGTTCAAGCGGGGGTTGTCAATGAGCAGTTCTTC
>NA|NA|TRBV16|TRBJ2-6
CASSQSAGRGANVLTF
TGTGCCAGCAGCCAATCGGCAGGGAGGGGGGCCAACGTCCTGACTTTC
>NA|NA|TRBV2|TRBJ1-5
CASSEVSQMGNQPQHF
TGTGCCAGCAGTGAAGTCTCGCAGATGGGCAATCAGCCCCAGCATTTT
>NA|many|TRBV12-3/TRBV12-4|TRBJ1-1
CASRGPLAEAFF
TGTGCCAGCAGGGGTCCATTGGCCGAAGCTTTCTTT
>TRBD1|many|TRBV10-3|TRBJ2-5
CAISGTGSRGETQYF
TGTGCCATCAGTGGGACAGGCAGCCGGGGCGAGACCCAGTACTTC
>NA|NA|TRBV27|TRBJ1-1
CATGVNTEAFF
TGTGCCACCGGCGTGAACACTGAAGCTTTCTTT
>NA|few|TRBV11-2|TRBJ2-2
CASSLPGRTNTGELFF
TGTGCCAGCAGCTTACCGGGACGGACAAACACCGGGGAGCTGTTTTTT
>NA|few|TRBV20-1|TRBJ2-7
CSARSDTYEQYF
TGCAGTGCTAGGTCGGATACCTACGAGCAGTACTTC
>TRBD2|NA|TRBV24-1|TRBJ2-1
CATSDPSGISYNEQFF
TGTGCCACCAGTGACCCTAGCGGGATCTCCTACAATGAGCAGTTCTTC
>TRBD2|few|TRBV29-1|TRBJ2-1
CSVDEWTSGTNEQFF
TGCAGCGTTGACGAATGGACTAGCGGGACCAATGAGCAGTTCTTC
>NA|NA|TRBV20-1|TRBJ1-2
CSASYTANYGYTF
TGCAGTGCTAGTTACACCGCTAACTATGGCTACACCTTC
>NA|few|TRBV15|TRBJ2-5
CATSRDRITEGETQYF
TGTGCCACCAGCAGAGATAGAATCACAGAAGGGGAGACCCAGTACTTC
>NA|once|TRBV20-1|TRBJ2-2
CSARNALAGTGELFF
TGCAGTGCTAGGAACGCCCTGGCAGGGACCGGGGAGCTGTTTTTT
>NA|NA|TRBV6-2/TRBV6-3|TRBJ2-1
CASRGHGKGNEQFF
TGTGCCAGCAGAGGTCACGGGAAGGGCAATGAGCAGTTCTTC
>NA|few|TRBV18|TRBJ1-4
CASSPGANEKLFF
TGTGCCAGCTCACCGGGGGCAAATGAAAAACTGTTTTTT
>NA|many|TRBV5-1|TRBJ1-4
CASSLGRPATNEKLFF
TGCGCCAGCAGCTTGGGCAGACCCGCAACTAATGAAAAACTGTTTTTT